The present entry profiles one TCR beta chain with its context. The antigen is not known. Regarding donors, all were healthy bone marrow donors. With 60 Vbeta and 13 Jbeta primers, the PCR was carried out. Only in-frame clones appear in the TCRdb table, and some are missing; sequencing was by immunoSEQ multiplex PCR. The table lists more than 85,000 clones, about 80% of them singletons, with approximately 7.7% in the top ten. Germline V lookup: CDR1 SGHNT, CDR2 YYREEE (reference sequence). Trimming took 0 bases from V and 0 from J, leaving 7 bases between them. This CDR3 is 16 amino acids long. The data belong to a study of cytomegalovirus exposure and HLA in healthy donors. Study-wide results and limits: A later analysis appeared to link common viral pathogens to several of the most significant clusters. According to a later analysis, most TCR beta chains associated with CMV appeared HLA-restricted. An observed cluster of highly shared sequence variants was recorded as a likely sequencing artifact.

Material: PBMCs. This chain uses TRBV5-4 with TRBJ2-6; TRBD1 might be the D (5 bases). This clonotype was sampled from a woman between 45 and 65 years old in good health and CMV-seropositive. Here the CDR3 DNA reads TGTGCCAGCAGCTTGGGGGGCGTCTCTGGGGCCAACGTCCTGACTTTC. This codes for CASSLGGVSGANVLTF.